The 6 T cell receptor beta chains below come from one sample, sequenced in a study of blood T cell repertoires in COVID-19. Using immunoSEQ multiplex PCR, the repertoire was profiled, and TCRdb retains in-frame clones only, with some absent. The sample has 250,000 to 300,000 clones, 70% to 90% seen once. The sample consisted of peripheral blood. These receptor sequences come from a woman aged 25 to 45 with COVID-19, enrolled during active disease.

This clone was recorded a few times. The chain uses TRBV6-2 or TRBV6-3 and TRBJ2-3; 11 positions match TRBD2. The CDR3 covers 19 residues. Trimming at V came to 2 bases and at J to 0 bases, leaving 10 bases not matched to a gene. Germline V lookup: CDR1 MNHEY, CDR2 SVGEGT. In DNA form, the CDR3 reads TGTGCCAGCAGTTACAGCTCTAGCGGGGGGCCTCATAGCACAGATACGCAGTATTTT. As protein: CASSYSSSGGPHSTDTQYF.

Here the CDR3 reads CASSITGNTEAFF. The CDR3 bases are TGTGCCAGCAGTATCACAGGGAACACTGAAGCTTTCTTT. This chain connects TRBV27 to TRBJ1-1, with D maybe TRBD1 (5 bases). This CDR3 contains 13 residues. V gave up 5 bases and J gave up 1 base, with 8 bases separating them. Germline V gene lookup returns CDR1 MNHEY and CDR2 SMNVEV (reference sequence).

This chain connects TRBV2 to TRBJ1-1; no clear D gene. This CDR3 comprises 12 residues. Trimming left V 7 bases short and J 8 bases short, with 14 bases between. Germline V gives CDR1 SNHLY, CDR2 FYNNEI. Here the CDR3 DNA reads TGTGCCAGCATATTAGTGGTTCAAGAAGCTTTCTTT. Translating it yields CASILVVQEAFF.

Worth noting for this clone: A junction boundary mismatches the germline segment, possibly from a read error. The V call is TRBV29-1, the J call TRBJ1-2, with 9 bases aligning to TRBD1. Germline lookup yields CDR1 SQVTM and CDR2 ANQGSEA. The length of the CDR3 is 10 residues. The CDR3 DNA sequence: TGCAGCGTTCCCACAGGGGGCTTCACCTTC. It translates to CSVPTGGFTF.

The V gene is TRBV5-1, the J gene TRBJ2-5, with a weak D call TRBD1 (6 bases). Germline V gene data show CDR1 as SGHRS and CDR2 as YFSETQ. This CDR3 has 13 residues. V was cut by 3 bases and J by 12 bases, with 18 bases left in between. CDR3 amino acids: CASSSVQQGPEYF. CDR3 DNA: TGCGCCAGCAGCTCGGTACAACAGGGTCCTGAGTACTTC.

This chain links TRBV5-4 with TRBJ1-2, with 7 bases lining up with TRBD1. The CDR3 consists of 16 residues. Trimming removed 0 bases from V and 8 bases from J; junction bases left unmatched: 13. Germline CDR1 reads SGHNT; CDR2 reads YYREEE (reference sequence). The CDR3 protein is CASSLGLRDRHLGYTF. CDR3 bases: TGTGCCAGCAGCTTGGGGCTTAGGGACAGACACCTCGGCTACACCTTC.